A selection of T cell receptor beta chains follows, all from one sample in a study of blood T cell repertoires in COVID-19. Measured with immunoSEQ multiplex PCR; TCRdb has only the in-frame clones, and not every one. The table lists a few hundred thousand clones, around nine tenths of them singletons. Sequencing was done on a sample of peripheral blood. These receptors were obtained from a woman in her 30s with COVID-19, enrolled during active disease. CDR3s include the opening cysteine and the closing phenylalanine or tryptophan. Each record gives: CDR3 protein, CDR3 DNA, J gene, clone size, D gene, V gene. D genes are given only for firm matches. Rows give clone size only sometimes, using once, few, many, or a class for an expanded clone.

CDR3aa: CASSLRGLSSGANVLTF
CDR3nt: TGTGCCAGCAGTTTAAGGGGGCTCAGTTCTGGGGCCAACGTCCTGACTTTC
j_gene: TRBJ2-6
abundance: -
d_gene: TRBD1
v_gene: TRBV27

CDR3aa: CASSFQGGTEAFF
CDR3nt: TGTGCCAGCAGCTTTCAGGGGGGTACTGAAGCTTTCTTT
j_gene: TRBJ1-1
abundance: -
d_gene: TRBD1
v_gene: TRBV11-2

CDR3aa: CASSLVTGVDGYTF
CDR3nt: TGTGCCAGCAGCTTAGTCACAGGGGTCGACGGCTACACCTTC
j_gene: TRBJ1-2
abundance: -
d_gene: TRBD1
v_gene: TRBV7-8

CDR3aa: CARKIGTGSTEAFF
CDR3nt: TGCGCCAGAAAAATCGGGACAGGGAGCACTGAAGCTTTCTTT
j_gene: TRBJ1-1
abundance: -
d_gene: TRBD1
v_gene: TRBV5-1

CDR3aa: CASSLDLRAQTYSGNTIYF
CDR3nt: TGTGCCAGCAGCTTAGACCTCAGGGCCCAAACCTACTCTGGAAACACCATATATTTT
j_gene: TRBJ1-3
abundance: -
d_gene: -
v_gene: TRBV7-9

CDR3aa: CASRLRDGTSGQETQYF
CDR3nt: TGTGCCAGCCGCCTAAGGGACGGGACTAGCGGGCAAGAGACCCAGTACTTC
j_gene: TRBJ2-5
abundance: once
d_gene: TRBD2
v_gene: TRBV2

CDR3aa: CASSQVRDRARGELFF
CDR3nt: TGTGCCAGCAGCCAAGTCCGCGACAGGGCGCGCGGGGAGCTGTTTTTT
j_gene: TRBJ2-2
abundance: -
d_gene: TRBD1
v_gene: TRBV3-1/TRBV3-2

CDR3aa: CASSLTGGTYNEQFF
CDR3nt: TGTGCCAGCAGCTTAACGGGGGGAACCTACAATGAGCAGTTCTTC
j_gene: TRBJ2-1
abundance: -
d_gene: TRBD2
v_gene: TRBV7-9

CDR3aa: CASSPKDRVNTEAFF
CDR3nt: TGTGCCAGCAGCCCTAAGGACAGGGTGAACACTGAAGCTTTCTTT
j_gene: TRBJ1-1
abundance: -
d_gene: TRBD1
v_gene: TRBV3-1/TRBV3-2

CDR3aa: CASTISQVYGELFF
CDR3nt: TGTGCCAGCACCATATCACAGGTTTACGGGGAGCTGTTTTTT
j_gene: TRBJ2-2
abundance: -
d_gene: -
v_gene: TRBV6-5

CDR3aa: CASILTRGYGYTF
CDR3nt: TGTGCCAGCATCTTAACTCGGGGGTATGGCTACACCTTC
j_gene: TRBJ1-2
abundance: -
d_gene: -
v_gene: TRBV12-3/TRBV12-4

CDR3aa: CASSQTGTQRYGYTF
CDR3nt: TGCGCCAGCAGCCAAACAGGGACCCAACGCTATGGCTACACCTTC
j_gene: TRBJ1-2
abundance: -
d_gene: -
v_gene: TRBV4-1

CDR3aa: CASSFSLTSLSIEQFF
CDR3nt: TGTGCCAGCAGCTTCTCTCTTACTAGTCTCTCTATTGAGCAGTTCTTC
j_gene: TRBJ2-1
abundance: -
d_gene: -
v_gene: TRBV11-2

CDR3aa: CASSWGGILAKNIQYF
CDR3nt: TGTGCCAGCAGCTGGGGGGGGATTCTAGCCAAAAACATTCAGTACTTC
j_gene: TRBJ2-4
abundance: once
d_gene: TRBD2
v_gene: TRBV7-2

CDR3aa: CAWSPQRGTEAFF
CDR3nt: TGTGCCTGGAGTCCCCAAAGGGGCACTGAAGCTTTCTTT
j_gene: TRBJ1-1
abundance: -
d_gene: -
v_gene: TRBV30

CDR3aa: CASSQDFRGETQYF
CDR3nt: TGTGCCAGCAGCCAGGACTTCAGGGGAGAGACCCAGTACTTC
j_gene: TRBJ2-5
abundance: few
d_gene: -
v_gene: TRBV4-2

CDR3aa: CATSDYSDSNGYTF
CDR3nt: TGTGCCACCAGTGACTACAGTGATTCGAATGGCTACACCTTC
j_gene: TRBJ1-2
abundance: -
d_gene: -
v_gene: TRBV24-1

CDR3aa: CASSVTFRDGYTF
CDR3nt: TGTGCCAGCAGCGTGACTTTCAGGGATGGCTACACCTTC
j_gene: TRBJ1-2
abundance: few
d_gene: -
v_gene: TRBV9

CDR3aa: CASSWGQAQIYGYTF
CDR3nt: TGTGCCAGCAGCTGGGGACAGGCCCAAATTTATGGCTACACCTTC
j_gene: TRBJ1-2
abundance: -
d_gene: TRBD1
v_gene: TRBV7-2

CDR3aa: CASSPGQAGTEAFF
CDR3nt: TGTGCCAGCTCACCGGGACAGGCGGGTACTGAAGCTTTCTTT
j_gene: TRBJ1-1
abundance: once
d_gene: TRBD1
v_gene: TRBV18

CDR3aa: CASSPRTGEAFF
CDR3nt: TGTGCCAGCTCACCACGGACAGGGGAAGCTTTCTTT
j_gene: TRBJ1-1
abundance: -
d_gene: TRBD1
v_gene: TRBV18

CDR3aa: CASSLQGASTEAFF
CDR3nt: TGCGCCAGCAGCTTGCAGGGGGCGTCTACTGAAGCTTTCTTT
j_gene: TRBJ1-1
abundance: -
d_gene: TRBD1
v_gene: TRBV5-1

CDR3aa: CASSSLGGSNQPQHF
CDR3nt: TGTGCCAGCAGCTCCCTCGGGGGTAGCAATCAGCCCCAGCATTTT
j_gene: TRBJ1-5
abundance: -
d_gene: -
v_gene: TRBV11-2

CDR3aa: CASSTDRGSGELFF
CDR3nt: TGTGCCAGCAGTACAGACAGGGGTTCCGGGGAGCTGTTTTTT
j_gene: TRBJ2-2
abundance: -
d_gene: TRBD1
v_gene: TRBV2

CDR3aa: CASSLARRQGNTIYF
CDR3nt: TGTGCCAGCAGCTTAGCGCGGAGACAGGGAAACACCATATATTTT
j_gene: TRBJ1-3
abundance: -
d_gene: -
v_gene: TRBV7-9

CDR3aa: CASSRGTGYYEQYF
CDR3nt: TGTGCCAGCAGCAGGGGAACAGGGTACTACGAGCAGTACTTC
j_gene: TRBJ2-7
abundance: -
d_gene: -
v_gene: TRBV6-5

CDR3aa: CASSRRSGGAYTGELFF
CDR3nt: TGTGCCAGCAGCCGCCGTAGCGGGGGGGCGTACACCGGGGAGCTGTTTTTT
j_gene: TRBJ2-2
abundance: -
d_gene: TRBD2
v_gene: TRBV7-2

CDR3aa: CASSQGWGQDNQPQHF
CDR3nt: TGTGCCAGCAGCCAAGGGTGGGGACAAGACAATCAGCCCCAGCATTTT
j_gene: TRBJ1-5
abundance: -
d_gene: -
v_gene: TRBV3-1/TRBV3-2

CDR3aa: CASSLAPDPGQFGYTF
CDR3nt: TGTGCCAGCAGCTTAGCCCCCGATCCGGGACAGTTTGGCTACACCTTC
j_gene: TRBJ1-2
abundance: -
d_gene: TRBD1
v_gene: TRBV7-2

CDR3aa: CASSLVQGVETQYF
CDR3nt: TGTGCCAGCAGCTTAGTTCAGGGGGTCGAGACCCAGTACTTC
j_gene: TRBJ2-5
abundance: few
d_gene: TRBD1
v_gene: TRBV7-8

CDR3aa: CASSIDQVSNQPQHF
CDR3nt: TGTGCCAGTAGTATAGATCAGGTTAGCAATCAGCCCCAGCATTTT
j_gene: TRBJ1-5
abundance: few
d_gene: -
v_gene: TRBV19

CDR3aa: CAASGQLNTEAFF
CDR3nt: TGTGCCGCTTCGGGACAGCTGAACACTGAAGCTTTCTTT
j_gene: TRBJ1-1
abundance: -
d_gene: TRBD1
v_gene: TRBV10-3

CDR3aa: CASSLLRGSYDEQFF
CDR3nt: TGTGCCAGCAGTCTCCTCAGGGGTTCTTACGATGAGCAGTTCTTC
j_gene: TRBJ2-1
abundance: -
d_gene: -
v_gene: TRBV28

CDR3aa: CASSPQIAGDLGGTGELFF
CDR3nt: TGTGCCAGCAGCCCTCAAATAGCGGGGGACCTGGGGGGCACCGGGGAGCTGTTTTTT
j_gene: TRBJ2-2
abundance: once
d_gene: TRBD2
v_gene: TRBV3-1/TRBV3-2

CDR3aa: CASSYTSGGPSYNEQFF
CDR3nt: TGCGCCAGCAGCTATACTAGCGGGGGACCCTCCTACAATGAGCAGTTCTTC
j_gene: TRBJ2-1
abundance: once
d_gene: TRBD2
v_gene: TRBV4-1

CDR3aa: CASSLAPRVDHGYTF
CDR3nt: TGTGCCAGCAGCTTGGCCCCTCGGGTCGATCATGGCTACACCTTC
j_gene: TRBJ1-2
abundance: -
d_gene: -
v_gene: TRBV5-6

CDR3aa: CATRDNYYEQYF
CDR3nt: TGTGCCACCCGGGACAACTACTACGAGCAGTACTTC
j_gene: TRBJ2-7
abundance: -
d_gene: -
v_gene: TRBV6-5

CDR3aa: CSARGNTEAFF
CDR3nt: TGCAGTGCCCGGGGTAACACTGAAGCTTTCTTT
j_gene: TRBJ1-1
abundance: -
d_gene: -
v_gene: TRBV20-1

CDR3aa: CAWSAPLGGRGDTQYF
CDR3nt: TGTGCCTGGAGCGCCCCCCTCGGGGGGCGGGGAGATACGCAGTATTTT
j_gene: TRBJ2-3
abundance: -
d_gene: -
v_gene: TRBV30

CDR3aa: CASSTDRGGGELFF
CDR3nt: TGTGCCAGTAGTACGGACAGGGGCGGGGGGGAGCTGTTTTTT
j_gene: TRBJ2-2
abundance: -
d_gene: TRBD1
v_gene: TRBV19

CDR3aa: CASSIRSGGRSNQPQHF
CDR3nt: TGTGCCAGTAGTATACGATCAGGGGGCCGGAGCAATCAGCCCCAGCATTTT
j_gene: TRBJ1-5
abundance: -
d_gene: TRBD1
v_gene: TRBV19

CDR3aa: CASSIGGGGNEQFF
CDR3nt: TGTGCCAGTAGTATAGGCGGGGGGGGGAATGAGCAGTTCTTC
j_gene: TRBJ2-1
abundance: once
d_gene: TRBD2
v_gene: TRBV19

CDR3aa: CASTNVQTKTQYF
CDR3nt: TGTGCCAGCACCAACGTACAGACGAAAACCCAGTACTTC
j_gene: TRBJ2-5
abundance: -
d_gene: -
v_gene: TRBV28

CDR3aa: CASSLVAAGLVYEQYF
CDR3nt: TGTGCCAGCAGCTTAGTAGCAGCGGGCCTAGTCTACGAGCAGTACTTC
j_gene: TRBJ2-7
abundance: -
d_gene: -
v_gene: TRBV7-8

CDR3aa: CASSQVAGKSNTEAFF
CDR3nt: TGCGCCAGCAGCCAAGTGGCGGGGAAGTCGAACACTGAAGCTTTCTTT
j_gene: TRBJ1-1
abundance: -
d_gene: -
v_gene: TRBV4-3

CDR3aa: CASSWGTGPDGYTF
CDR3nt: TGCGCCAGCAGCTGGGGGACAGGGCCAGATGGCTACACCTTC
j_gene: TRBJ1-2
abundance: -
d_gene: TRBD1
v_gene: TRBV5-1

CDR3aa: CASRDSSLNTEAFF
CDR3nt: TGTGCCAGTAGGGACAGCTCGCTGAACACTGAAGCTTTCTTT
j_gene: TRBJ1-1
abundance: -
d_gene: -
v_gene: TRBV19

CDR3aa: CASRSGNGNTIYF
CDR3nt: TGTGCCAGCAGGTCCGGGAACGGAAACACCATATATTTT
j_gene: TRBJ1-3
abundance: -
d_gene: -
v_gene: TRBV5-5